The clone carrying this T cell receptor beta chain has only a few counts. Per the germline V gene, CDR1 is SQVTM and CDR2 is ANQGSEA. Trimming at V came to 4 bases and at J to 6 bases, leaving 2 bases not matched to a gene. This CDR3 has 11 amino acids. This sample is drawn from a study of CD8 T cells in Susac syndrome. The RNA, about 0.5 to 1 ug, was put through reverse transcription using random hexamers. It was immunoSEQ multiplex PCR that amplified TCR beta CDR3 across 54 Vbeta and 13 Jbeta. One entry per CDR3 protein results from TCRdb running MiXCR on the immunoSEQ multiplex PCR reads. The sample has approximately 280,000 distinct CDR3 sequences; around 84% are singletons. Sequencing of TCR beta drew on CD8+ and CD4+ T cells from blood. The authors negatively isolated CD8+ and CD4+ T cells and FACS-enriched TEMRA cells.

V gene TRBV29-1 combines with J gene TRBJ1-2, with 7 nucleotides matching TRBD1. This receptor was obtained from a human donor with multiple sclerosis. The sequenced material came from CD8+ T cells from PBMCs. The CDR3: CSVGQGDGYTF. CDR3 DNA sequence: TGCAGCGTTGGACAGGGTGATGGCTACACCTTC.